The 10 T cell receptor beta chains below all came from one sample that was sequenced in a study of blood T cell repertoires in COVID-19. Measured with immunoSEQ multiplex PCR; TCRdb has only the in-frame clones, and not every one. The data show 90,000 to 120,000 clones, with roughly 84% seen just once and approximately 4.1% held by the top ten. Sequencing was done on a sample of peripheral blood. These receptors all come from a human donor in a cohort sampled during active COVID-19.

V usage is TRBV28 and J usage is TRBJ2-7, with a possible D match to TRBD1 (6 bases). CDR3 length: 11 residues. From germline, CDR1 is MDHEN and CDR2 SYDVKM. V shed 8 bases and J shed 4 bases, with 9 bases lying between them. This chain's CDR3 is CASARGYEQYF. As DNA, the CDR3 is TGTGCCAGCGCCAGGGGTTACGAGCAGTACTTC.

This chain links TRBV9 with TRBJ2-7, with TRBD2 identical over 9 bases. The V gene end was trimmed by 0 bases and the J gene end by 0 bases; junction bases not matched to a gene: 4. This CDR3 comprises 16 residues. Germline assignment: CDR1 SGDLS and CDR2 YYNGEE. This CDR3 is CASSVVTAGGSYEQYV. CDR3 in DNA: TGTGCCAGCAGCGTAGTTACAGCGGGAGGCTCCTACGAGCAGTACGTC.

CDR3 nucleotides: TGTGCCAGCAGCCAAGGGGAGGCAGGCCACACTGAAGCTTTCTTT. Translated: CASSQGEAGHTEAFF. The V and J genes are TRBV3-1 (or the pseudogene TRBV3-2) and TRBJ1-1; D call uncertain. CDR1 and CDR2 from the germline V gene are LGHDT and YNNKEL (reference sequence). Trimming stripped 1 base from V and 3 bases from J, with 12 bases between. The CDR3 spans 15 residues.

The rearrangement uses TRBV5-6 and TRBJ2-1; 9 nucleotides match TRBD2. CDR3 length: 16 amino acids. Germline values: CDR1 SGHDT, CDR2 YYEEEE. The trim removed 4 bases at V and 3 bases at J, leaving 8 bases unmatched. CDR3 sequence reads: CASSAPGLALYNEQFF. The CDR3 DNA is TGTGCCAGCAGCGCACCGGGACTAGCACTCTACAATGAGCAGTTCTTC.

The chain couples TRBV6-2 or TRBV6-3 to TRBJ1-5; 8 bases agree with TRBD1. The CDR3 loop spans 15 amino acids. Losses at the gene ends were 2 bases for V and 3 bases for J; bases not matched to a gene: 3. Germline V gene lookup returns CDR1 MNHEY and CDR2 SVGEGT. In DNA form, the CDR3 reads TGTGCCAGCAGTTACCCAGGGGGCCCCAATCAGCCCCAGCATTTT. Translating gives CASSYPGGPNQPQHF.

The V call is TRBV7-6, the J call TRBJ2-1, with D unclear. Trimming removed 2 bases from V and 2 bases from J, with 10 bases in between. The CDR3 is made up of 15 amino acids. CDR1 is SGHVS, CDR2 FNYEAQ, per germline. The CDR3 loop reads CASSLNSRTYNEQFF. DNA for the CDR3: TGTGCCAGCAGCTTAAATTCCAGAACCTACAATGAGCAGTTCTTC.

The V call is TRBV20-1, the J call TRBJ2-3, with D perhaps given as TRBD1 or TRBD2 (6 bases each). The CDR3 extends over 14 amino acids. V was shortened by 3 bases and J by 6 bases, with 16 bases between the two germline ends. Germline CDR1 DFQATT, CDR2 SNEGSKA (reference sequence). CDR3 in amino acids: CSASGGLGWDTQYF. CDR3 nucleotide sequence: TGCAGTGCTAGTGGGGGGCTAGGTTGGGATACGCAGTATTTT.

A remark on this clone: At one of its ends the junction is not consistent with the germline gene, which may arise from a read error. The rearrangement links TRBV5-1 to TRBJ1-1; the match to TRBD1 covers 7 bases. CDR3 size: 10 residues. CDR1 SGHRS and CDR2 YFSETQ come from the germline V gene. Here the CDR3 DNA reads TGCGCCAGCAGCGGACAGGTAGACCCCTTT. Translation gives CASSGQVDPF.

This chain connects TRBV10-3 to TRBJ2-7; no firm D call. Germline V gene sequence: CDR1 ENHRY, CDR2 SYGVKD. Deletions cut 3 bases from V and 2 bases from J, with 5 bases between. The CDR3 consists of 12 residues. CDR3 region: CAISDSTYEQYV. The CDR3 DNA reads TGTGCCATCAGTGACAGTACCTACGAGCAGTACGTC.

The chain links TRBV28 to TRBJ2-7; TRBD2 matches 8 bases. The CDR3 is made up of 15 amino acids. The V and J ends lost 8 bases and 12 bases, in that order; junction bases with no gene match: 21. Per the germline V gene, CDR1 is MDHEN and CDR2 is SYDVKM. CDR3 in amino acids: CASSGGALPLLWGYV. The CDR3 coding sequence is TGTGCCAGCTCCGGGGGGGCGCTGCCTCTCCTCTGGGGGTACGTC.